Listed here are 8 T cell receptor beta chains from one sample, sequenced in a study of blood T cell repertoires in COVID-19. Generated by immunoSEQ multiplex PCR, the TCRdb table keeps only in-frame clones and is missing some. The data contain 130,000 to 150,000 clones, approximately 90% of them singletons. Sequenced input: peripheral blood. The source is a woman aged 40 to 50 with acute or convalescent COVID-19.

The rearrangement joins TRBV27 to TRBJ1-5; D is ambiguous. Trimming shortened V by 3 bases and J by 1 base, and 7 bases separated the two germline ends. This CDR3 contains 14 residues. Germline assignment: CDR1 MNHEY and CDR2 SMNVEV (reference sequence). In DNA, the CDR3 is TGTGCCAGCAGTTTTGGAGGGAGCAATCAGCCCCAGCATTTT. This sequence encodes CASSFGGSNQPQHF.

The genes are TRBV28 and TRBJ1-1; D gene uncertain. Germline CDR1 reads MDHEN; CDR2 reads SYDVKM. Trimming removed 6 bases at V and 4 bases at J, with 21 bases between. The CDR3 runs 16 residues. In nucleotides, the CDR3 is TGTGCCAGCAGCCCCAGAGGATCTCCCCCGATCACTGAAGCTTTCTTT. Its translation is CASSPRGSPPITEAFF.

This sequence joins TRBV15 and TRBJ2-7; D remains unclear. From germline, CDR1 is LNHNV and CDR2 YYDKDF (reference sequence). CDR3 size: 13 residues. Trimming shortened V by 0 bases and J by 5 bases, and 8 bases separated the two germline ends. The CDR3 DNA reads as TGTGCCACCAGCAGAGACGGGTGGGACGAGCAGTACTTC. It is translated as CATSRDGWDEQYF. Combining the CDR3 with reference TRBV15 and TRBJ2-7 gives the whole variable domain DAMVIQNPRYQVTQFGKPVTLSCSQTLNHNVMYWYQQKSSQAPKLLFHYYDKDFNNEADTPDNFQSRRPNTSFCFLDIRSPGLGDTAMYLCATSRDGWDEQYFGPGTRLTVT.

The rearrangement joins TRBV6-5 to TRBJ1-1; D remains unclear. The CDR3 runs 11 residues. V was cut by 10 bases and J by 2 bases, with 8 bases left in between. In germline, CDR1 is MNHEY, CDR2 SVGAGI. This CDR3 is CATRVNTEAFF. DNA for the CDR3: TGTGCCACCCGGGTAAACACTGAAGCTTTCTTT.

V usage is TRBV30 and J usage is TRBJ1-3; D unclear. This CDR3 is 15 amino acids long. Germline V lookup: CDR1 GTSNPN, CDR2 SVGIG (reference sequence). V was pared by 4 bases and J by 0 bases, with 13 bases between. CDR3 coding DNA: TGTGCCTGGAACGACGCGGGTAGCTCTGGAAACACCATATATTTT. Translation gives CAWNDAGSSGNTIYF. Based on the CDR3 plus reference TRBV30 and TRBJ1-3, the full variable domain is SQTIHQWPATLVQPVGSPLSLECTVEGTSNPNLYWYRQAAGRGLQLLFYSVGIGQISSEVPQNLSASRPQDRQFILSSKKLLLSDSGFYLCAWNDAGSSGNTIYFGEGSWLTVV.

In the case of this clone: This sample also contains other DNA sequences that code for the same CDR3. The chain is built from TRBV5-1 and TRBJ2-1; 8 nucleotides align to TRBD2. J gave up 6 bases and V 0 bases, and 5 bases lay outside the gene matches. Germline CDR1 SGHRS, CDR2 YFSETQ. This CDR3 has 15 residues. The CDR3 sequence: CASSLVAGGPNEQFF. CDR3 DNA sequence: TGCGCCAGCAGCTTGGTTGCGGGGGGCCCCAATGAGCAGTTCTTC.

The J gene is TRBJ1-3, the V gene TRBV7-9; tentative D call: TRBD1 (5 bases). With 2 bases removed from V and 0 bases from J, the gap between germline ends came to 17 bases. Germline CDR1 reads SEHNR; CDR2 reads FQNEAQ (reference sequence). The CDR3 has 18 residues. CDR3 region: CASSLSPPGTPSGNTIYF. The CDR3, as DNA: TGTGCCAGCAGCTTAAGCCCTCCCGGGACTCCCTCTGGAAACACCATATATTTT.

The chain couples TRBV3-1 (or the pseudogene TRBV3-2) to TRBJ2-7; a weak D match, TRBD1 (6 bases). CDR1 and CDR2 (germline): LGHDT, YNNKEL (reference sequence). The CDR3 consists of 14 residues. V lost 4 bases and J lost 7, with 17 bases in between. CDR3 sequence reads: CASSLRQGWGEQYF. The DNA for the CDR3 is TGTGCCAGCAGCCTTCGCCAGGGGTGGGGGGAGCAGTACTTC.